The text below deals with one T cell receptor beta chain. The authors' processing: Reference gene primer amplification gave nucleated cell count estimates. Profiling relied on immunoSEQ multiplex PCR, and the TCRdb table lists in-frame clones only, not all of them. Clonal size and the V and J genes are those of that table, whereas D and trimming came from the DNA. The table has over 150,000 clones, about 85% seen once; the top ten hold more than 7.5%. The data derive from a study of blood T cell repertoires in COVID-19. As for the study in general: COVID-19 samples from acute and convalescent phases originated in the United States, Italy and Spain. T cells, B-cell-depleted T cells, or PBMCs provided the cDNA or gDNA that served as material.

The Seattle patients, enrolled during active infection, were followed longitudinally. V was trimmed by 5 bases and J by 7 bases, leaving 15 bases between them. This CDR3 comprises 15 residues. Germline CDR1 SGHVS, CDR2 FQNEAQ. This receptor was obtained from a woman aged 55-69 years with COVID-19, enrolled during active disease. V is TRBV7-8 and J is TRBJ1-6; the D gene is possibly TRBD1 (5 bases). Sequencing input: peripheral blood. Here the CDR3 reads CASSGNRQRNSPLHF. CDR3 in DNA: TGTGCCAGCAGCGGCAATCGACAGCGAAATTCACCCCTCCACTTT. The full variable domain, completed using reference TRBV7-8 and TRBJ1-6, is GAGVSQSPRYKVAKRGQDVALRCDPISGHVSLFWYQQALGQGPEFLTYFQNEAQLDKSGLPSDRFFAERPEGSVSTLKIQRTQQEDSAVYLCASSGNRQRNSPLHFGNGTRLTVT.